What follows are 32 T cell receptor beta chains derived from one specimen sequenced in a study of Ad26.COV2.S vaccination and SARS-CoV-2 variants. The repertoire was sequenced with immunoSEQ multiplex PCR; TCRdb's copy has only in-frame clones and lacks some. The sample has roughly 350,000 clones, roughly nine tenths seen once. Stated treatment: some 19 received Ad26.COV2.S at low or high dose, single or two shots; roughly 5 received placebo; per-sample allocation not given. Collection of the samples took place on day 63 after the first injection of vaccine or placebo. Sequenced material: peripheral blood, taken in a trial of Ad26.COV2.S vaccine versus placebo. Receptors originate from a person between 18 and 65 years old who received the Ad26.COV2.S COVID-19 vaccine or a placebo.

The chain couples TRBV9 to TRBJ2-7; D possibly corresponds to TRBD2 (6 bases). Germline V gives CDR1 SGDLS, CDR2 YYNGEE. There are 15 residues in the CDR3. Trimming shortened V by 4 bases and J by 5 bases, and 19 bases separated the two germline ends. The CDR3 DNA reads as TGTGCCAGCAGCCCGCGAGCGGGTGGTGAGGACGAGCAGTACTTC. It yields the protein CASSPRAGGEDEQYF.

The chain combines TRBV4-3 with TRBJ1-2; a weak D match, TRBD1 (5 bases). The CDR3 has 16 amino acids. Germline-derived CDR1 and CDR2 are LGHNA and YSLEER. V was trimmed by 1 base and J by 3 bases, leaving 15 bases between them. The CDR3 nucleotides read TGCGCCAGCAGCCAAGTTTTTGGGGCAGCGCACTATGGCTACACCTTC. It codes for CASSQVFGAAHYGYTF.

This clone was recorded a few times. This specimen includes other DNA sequences encoding the same CDR3. CDR3: CASSEGVGSGNTIYF. CDR3 in DNA: TGTGCCAGCAGTGAGGGGGTTGGATCTGGAAACACCATATATTTT. V gene TRBV6-1 combines with J gene TRBJ1-3; D is perhaps TRBD1 (5 bases). This CDR3 is built from 15 residues. Germline CDR1 MNHNS, CDR2 SASEGT. Between the trimmed V and J ends, which lost 3 bases and 1 base, there was a span of 10 bases.

The chain joins TRBV28 to TRBJ2-6, with a weak D call TRBD1 (5 bases). Per the germline V gene, CDR1 is MDHEN and CDR2 is SYDVKM. The CDR3 consists of 18 residues. V lost 3 bases, J lost 4 bases, and 19 bases lay in between. The CDR3 region is CASSFRQGTASGANVLTF. CDR3 coding DNA: TGTGCCAGCAGTTTCAGGCAGGGAACGGCGTCCGGGGCCAACGTCCTGACTTTC.

This clone was seen just once. V and J are TRBV6-4 and TRBJ2-3, with D perhaps matching TRBD1 or TRBD2 (7 bases each). V was shortened by 7 bases and J by 3 bases, with 17 bases between the two germline ends. This CDR3 region has 15 residues. CDR1 is MRHNA and CDR2 is SNTAGT in the germline V gene. CDR3 nucleotides: TGTGCCAGCAAGCAGGGGGGGGGCGTGACAGATACGCAGTATTTT. It is translated as CASKQGGGVTDTQYF.

The V call is TRBV20-1, the J call TRBJ2-7; a weak D match, TRBD1 (5 bases). Germline lookup yields CDR1 DFQATT and CDR2 SNEGSKA (reference sequence). CDR3 length equals 14 residues. V gave up 3 bases and J gave up 0 bases, with 12 bases separating them. Here the CDR3 reads CSASSTDSSYEQYF. The CDR3, as DNA: TGCAGTGCTAGTTCGACAGACAGCTCCTACGAGCAGTACTTC.

The rearrangement uses TRBV7-9 and TRBJ2-1; 10 positions agree with TRBD1. Trimming cost V 2 bases and J 7 bases; bases outside gene matches: 8. The CDR3 is 16 residues long. CDR1 is SEHNR and CDR2 is FQNEAQ in the germline V gene (reference sequence). In DNA, the CDR3 is TGTGCCAGCAGCTTATACAGGACAGGGGGGAAGAATGAGCAGTTCTTC. Amino acid sequence: CASSLYRTGGKNEQFF.

This rearrangement joins TRBV2 to TRBJ2-7; possible D gene TRBD1, 5 bases. Germline lookup yields CDR1 SNHLY and CDR2 FYNNEI. This CDR3 has 13 residues. With 1 base removed from V and 9 bases from J, the gap between germline ends came to 13 bases. In DNA, the CDR3 is TGTGCCAGCAGTGAAGTGATACAGGCCGCGCAGTACTTC. This translates into CASSEVIQAAQYF.

The chain recombines TRBV5-1 with TRBJ2-3; D possibly uses TRBD1 or TRBD2 (5 bases each). The CDR3 runs to 14 residues. Germline V gives CDR1 SGHRS, CDR2 YFSETQ. With 0 bases removed from V and 4 bases from J, the gap between germline ends came to 9 bases. CDR3 DNA: TGCGCCAGCAGCTTGGCCGGGGACGCAGATACGCAGTATTTT. This sequence encodes CASSLAGDADTQYF.

This chain links TRBV4-1 with TRBJ1-5; 9 bases agree with TRBD1. CDR3 length: 14 residues. CDR1 and CDR2 (germline): MGHRA, YSYEKL. Trimming at V came to 3 bases and at J to 7 bases, leaving 4 bases not matched to a gene. The DNA for the CDR3 is TGCGCCAGCAGCCAGGACAGGGGTTTCCAGCCCCAGCATTTT. Protein: CASSQDRGFQPQHF.

V and J are TRBV4-3 and TRBJ2-2; D is ambiguous. The germline V gene encodes CDR1 LGHNA and CDR2 YSLEER. The V end lost 1 base, the J end lost 3 bases, and 6 bases lay between the germline ends. The CDR3 is made up of 14 amino acids. This chain's CDR3 is CASSQVLDTGELFF. Here the CDR3 DNA reads TGCGCCAGCAGCCAAGTTCTTGACACCGGGGAGCTGTTTTTT.

This clone came up a few times. The V and J genes are TRBV29-1 and TRBJ1-2, with D perhaps matching TRBD1 (5 bases). This CDR3 contains 14 residues. CDR1 is SQVTM, CDR2 ANQGSEA, per germline. V lost 7 bases and J lost 6, with 21 bases in between. The CDR3 nucleotides read TGCAGCGCCAAAGTCGGGGGAGGGCTGGATGGCTACACCTTC. It translates to CSAKVGGGLDGYTF. The whole variable domain, filled in from reference TRBV29-1 and TRBJ1-2, reads SAVISQKPSRDICQRGTSLTIQCQVDSQVTMMFWYRQQPGQSLTLIATANQGSEATYESGFVIDKFPISRPNLTFSTLTVSNMSPEDSSIYLCSAKVGGGLDGYTFGSGTRLTVV.

The V call is TRBV7-2, the J call TRBJ2-2; weak D call: TRBD2 (6 bases). Trimming removed 5 bases at V and 6 bases at J, with 13 bases between. The CDR3 totals 14 residues. Germline V gene sequence: CDR1 SGHTA, CDR2 FQGNSA. The CDR3 loop is CASSRTSGAGELFF. The CDR3 DNA reads as TGTGCCAGCAGCAGGACTTCGGGGGCCGGGGAGCTGTTTTTT.

The rearrangement uses TRBV4-1 and TRBJ2-1; 12 bases are a match to TRBD2. After removal of 0 bases from V and 16 bases from J, the junction contained 7 bases not matched to a gene. Germline V gives CDR1 MGHRA, CDR2 YSYEKL. There are 14 residues in the CDR3. Written as DNA, the CDR3 is TGCGCCAGCAGCCAAGAGCCCCCTAGCGGGAGGGTATTCTTC. Amino acids: CASSQEPPSGRVFF.

This sequence joins TRBV5-6 and TRBJ2-1; D may match TRBD1 or TRBD2 (5 bases each). Germline values: CDR1 SGHDT, CDR2 YYEEEE. The CDR3 covers 14 residues. Trimming left V 1 base short and J 3 bases short, with 8 bases between. Here the CDR3 reads CASSLRGDYNEQFF. CDR3 coding DNA: TGTGCCAGCAGCTTGCGGGGCGACTACAATGAGCAGTTCTTC.

This clone was counted a few times. The V and J genes are TRBV7-3 and TRBJ1-6; D is ambiguous. The ends were cut back, 4 bases at V and 2 bases at J, with 0 bases in the middle. CDR1 is SGHTA and CDR2 is FQGTGA in the germline V gene. This CDR3 has 12 amino acids. In DNA, the CDR3 is TGTGCCAGCAGCTCCTATAATTCACCCCTCCACTTT. Translated: CASSSYNSPLHF.

This chain joins TRBV10-3 and TRBJ2-7; TRBD1 aligns across 11 bases. The CDR3 is 14 amino acids. Germline-derived CDR1 and CDR2 are ENHRY and SYGVKD. V shed 11 bases and J 2 bases; nucleotides not matched to a gene: 8. The CDR3 reads CAVLPGQGAYEQYF. The CDR3 bases are TGTGCCGTCTTACCGGGACAGGGGGCCTACGAGCAGTACTTC.

This clone turned up a few times. V gene TRBV7-2 combines with J gene TRBJ1-5; 9 bases agree with TRBD1. V gave up 10 bases and J gave up 7 bases; unmatched junction bases: 8. Germline CDR1 and CDR2: SGHTA and FQGNSA. The CDR3 has 13 residues. This CDR3 reads CATTGGPRQPQHF. CDR3 DNA: TGTGCCACCACAGGGGGCCCTAGGCAGCCCCAGCATTTT. The full variable domain, rest sourced from reference TRBV7-2 and TRBJ1-5, is GAGVSQSPSNKVTEKGKDVELRCDPISGHTALYWYRQSLGQGLEFLIYFQGNSAPDKSGLPSDRFSAERTGGSVSTLTIQRTQQEDSAVYLCATTGGPRQPQHFGDGTRLSIL.

The chain recombines TRBV9 with TRBJ1-1; no clear D. Germline V CDR1 and CDR2: SGDLS, YYNGEE. Trimming pared 3 bases from V and 4 bases from J, leaving 10 bases between. This CDR3 is 13 amino acids long. The CDR3 sequence: CASSAGWGTEAFF. The CDR3 DNA sequence: TGTGCCAGCAGCGCTGGATGGGGCACTGAAGCTTTCTTT.

The V call is TRBV2, the J call TRBJ2-7, with 7 bases matching TRBD1. Germline CDR1 reads SNHLY; CDR2 reads FYNNEI. This CDR3 has 13 residues. The junction had 6 bases not matched to a gene; V was cut back by 7 bases and J by 3 bases. This CDR3 is CASIFSGGYEQYF. DNA of the CDR3: TGTGCCAGCATTTTCTCAGGGGGCTACGAGCAGTACTTC.

V gene TRBV2 combines with J gene TRBJ1-2; D uncertain. The CDR3 length is 15 residues. Germline CDR1 SNHLY, CDR2 FYNNEI. The ends were cut back, 1 base at V and 5 bases at J, with 14 bases in the middle. The DNA of the CDR3 is TGTGCCAGCAGTGAAGGTGTGGTGTTGGCGTATGGCTACACCTTC. Amino acid sequence: CASSEGVVLAYGYTF. Full variable domain (rest looked up from reference TRBV2 and TRBJ1-2): EPEVTQTPSHQVTQMGQEVILRCVPISNHLYFYWYRQILGQKVEFLVSFYNNEISEKSEIFDDQFSVERPDGSNFTLKIRSTKLEDSAMYFCASSEGVVLAYGYTFGSGTRLTVV.

This clone occurred many times. The gene calls are TRBV5-1 and TRBJ2-1, with D uncertain. This CDR3 is 14 amino acids long. The V gene lost 2 bases and the J gene lost 5 bases, with 11 bases spanning the gap. Germline CDR1 reads SGHRS; CDR2 reads YFSETQ. CDR3 in amino acids: CASSLSGTNNEQFF. CDR3 coding DNA: TGCGCCAGCAGCTTATCGGGTACGAACAATGAGCAGTTCTTC.

The rearrangement uses TRBV6-2 or TRBV6-3 and TRBJ2-2; unclear D gene. CDR3 length: 16 residues. Germline V gene lookup returns CDR1 MNHEY and CDR2 SVGEGT. V was shortened by 4 bases and J by 2 bases, with 14 bases between the two germline ends. CDR3 in DNA: TGTGCCAGCAGTTTTAGAGGAGTTCCAAACACCGGGGAGCTGTTTTTT. Residues: CASSFRGVPNTGELFF.

The gene calls are TRBV6-5 and TRBJ1-1; D call uncertain. The germline V gene has CDR1 MNHEY and CDR2 SVGAGI. The CDR3 extends over 14 amino acids. Trimming took off 6 bases at V and 7 bases at J, with 18 bases between the two ends. The chain's CDR3 is CASRTDAIRVEAFF. As DNA, the CDR3 is TGTGCCAGCAGGACCGACGCAATCCGGGTTGAAGCTTTCTTT.

The chain is built from TRBV9 and TRBJ2-1; 9 bases are a match to TRBD2. CDR3 length equals 16 residues. Per the germline V gene, CDR1 is SGDLS and CDR2 is YYNGEE. V lost 0 bases to trimming and J lost 3 bases; unmatched junction nucleotides: 4. The CDR3 spells CASSVETSGLYNEQFF. The CDR3 region has the DNA TGTGCCAGCAGCGTAGAGACTAGCGGCCTCTACAATGAGCAGTTCTTC.

The chain is built from TRBV7-3 and TRBJ2-1, with D possibly being TRBD2 (5 bases). The length of the CDR3 is 15 residues. Germline CDR1 and CDR2: SGHTA and FQGTGA. V dropped 2 bases and J dropped 5 bases, with 13 bases sitting between them. Here the CDR3 DNA reads TGTGCCAGCAGCTTAGAACTAGGGAACCACAATGAGCAGTTCTTC. Translation: CASSLELGNHNEQFF.

The rearrangement joins TRBV10-3 to TRBJ2-1; no reliable D call. Trimming removed 3 bases at V and 3 bases at J, with 15 bases between. The germline gives CDR1 ENHRY, CDR2 SYGVKD. The CDR3 has 16 amino acids. CDR3 amino acids: CAISDWRIWVYNEQFF. CDR3 sequence (DNA): TGTGCCATCAGTGATTGGCGGATATGGGTCTACAATGAGCAGTTCTTC.

The J gene is TRBJ2-3, the V gene TRBV15, with 11 bases that match TRBD2. Germline V gene data show CDR1 as LNHNV and CDR2 as YYDKDF (reference sequence). The J segment lost 3 bases and the V segment lost 3 bases, leaving 14 bases of the junction unmatched. The CDR3 is made up of 19 amino acids. The CDR3 loop reads CATSRTGTSGTVWTDTQYF. In DNA form, the CDR3 reads TGTGCCACCAGCAGGACCGGGACTAGCGGTACGGTGTGGACAGATACGCAGTATTTT.

The chain is built from TRBV7-9 and TRBJ2-7; D remains ambiguous. The CDR3 length is 13 residues. V lost 0 bases, J lost 6 bases, and 9 bases lay in between. The germline V gene has CDR1 SEHNR and CDR2 FQNEAQ (reference sequence). The DNA for the CDR3 is TGTGCCAGCAGCTTAGCGGAAGGATCCGAGCAGTACTTC. As protein: CASSLAEGSEQYF.

The gene calls are TRBV30 and TRBJ1-4, with 8 bases matching TRBD1. This CDR3 is built from 17 residues. With V trimmed by 4 bases and J by 1 base, 11 bases remained unmatched. The germline gives CDR1 GTSNPN, CDR2 SVGIG (reference sequence). The CDR3 DNA reads TGTGCCTGGAAAGAGACAGGGGAGGTTCGAACTAATGAAAAACTGTTTTTT. Translated: CAWKETGEVRTNEKLFF.

The chain joins TRBV10-3 to TRBJ2-3; tentative D call: TRBD2 (6 bases). The V gene lost 6 bases and the J gene lost 0 bases, with 13 bases spanning the gap. In germline, CDR1 is ENHRY, CDR2 SYGVKD. The CDR3 length is 15 residues. This CDR3 is CAIRLTGTSTDTQYF. In DNA form, the CDR3 reads TGTGCCATCAGGCTGACCGGGACTAGCACAGATACGCAGTATTTT.

The genes are TRBV10-2 and TRBJ1-4, with 12 nucleotides matching TRBD1. Looked up from germline, CDR1 is WSHSY and CDR2 is SAAADI. Trimming removed 8 bases from V and 6 bases from J; junction bases left unmatched: 10. The CDR3 sequence is 16 residues long. The CDR3 sequence is CASSGQGAIGDEKLFF. As DNA, the CDR3 is TGCGCCAGCTCGGGACAGGGGGCGATTGGGGATGAAAAACTGTTTTTT.